These 30 T cell receptor beta chains share one sample of origin, sequenced in a study of sequential checkpoint blockade in melanoma. Treatment reported: randomized to nivolumab then ipilimumab (arm A) or the reverse (arm B). Clones were sequenced by immunoSEQ multiplex PCR, and TCRdb holds only the in-frame ones, with some missing. The sample shows about 4,000 clones, roughly 21% of them seen only once. The sample consisted of tumor tissue (inferred from file names), taken from a patient given nivolumab and ipilimumab in sequence. The receptors were sampled from a human donor with melanoma.

There are a few counts of this clone. DNA of the CDR3: TGTGCCAGCAGTCGGGACACCTATTACGAGCAGTACGTC. Its protein is CASSRDTYYEQYV. The chain couples TRBV6-8 to TRBJ2-7; tentative D call: TRBD1 (6 bases). Germline V gene sequence: CDR1 MNHGY, CDR2 SAAAGT. V shed 5 bases and J shed 4 bases, with 12 bases lying between them. The CDR3 is 13 residues long.

The V and J genes are TRBV28 and TRBJ2-5; D is perhaps TRBD1 (5 bases). There are 15 residues in the CDR3. The V gene lost 6 bases and the J gene lost 1 base, with 15 bases spanning the gap. From germline, CDR1 is MDHEN and CDR2 SYDVKM. This CDR3 is CASSKHQGLQETQYF. The CDR3 region has the DNA TGTGCCAGCAGCAAACACCAGGGCCTCCAAGAGACCCAGTACTTC.

The chain recombines TRBV19 with TRBJ2-2; 12 nucleotides agree with TRBD2. Germline trimming cut 6 bases from V and 3 bases from J; bases unmatched to any gene: 5. The CDR3 loop spans 16 amino acids. The germline gives CDR1 LNHDA, CDR2 SQIVND (reference sequence). This CDR3 is CASSATSGGYTGELFF. CDR3 DNA: TGTGCCAGTAGCGCTACTAGCGGGGGGTACACCGGGGAGCTGTTTTTT.

A few counts support this clone. The chain uses TRBV6-8 and TRBJ1-1; tentative D call: TRBD1 (5 bases). Germline CDR1 and CDR2: MNHGY and SAAAGT. The CDR3 sequence is 14 residues long. V was cut by 5 bases and J by 5 bases, with 15 bases left in between. CDR3 sequence (DNA): TGTGCCAGCAGTCCGAGGCGGGGCGGTACTGAAGCTTTCTTT. This sequence encodes CASSPRRGGTEAFF.

This clone was detected only a few times. The chain carries TRBV6-8 and TRBJ2-7; D possibly corresponds to TRBD1 (7 bases). The ends were cut back, 7 bases at V and 1 base at J, with 14 bases in the middle. The germline gives CDR1 MNHGY, CDR2 SAAAGT. The CDR3 spans 14 residues. CDR3 DNA sequence: TGTGCCAGCAAGAGCAGGGGGGATTCCTACGAGCAGTACTTC. This sequence encodes CASKSRGDSYEQYF.

This clone has only a few counts. The rearrangement joins TRBV11-3 to TRBJ2-1; 9 nucleotides align to TRBD2. V shed 0 bases and J 8 bases; nucleotides not matched to a gene: 8. This CDR3 contains 16 residues. The germline CDR1 and CDR2 sequences are SGHNT and YENEEA. The CDR3 loop reads CASSLERGGAFDEQFF. The CDR3 DNA sequence: TGTGCCAGCAGCTTAGAACGCGGGGGGGCTTTTGATGAGCAGTTCTTC.

This clone came up a few times. The V and J genes are TRBV6-8 and TRBJ1-2; 11 nucleotides match TRBD1. V lost 5 bases to trimming and J lost 8 bases; unmatched junction nucleotides: 10. The CDR3 sequence is 15 residues long. Looked up from germline, CDR1 is MNHGY and CDR2 is SAAAGT. For the CDR3, the DNA is TGTGCCAGCAGTGGAAGAGGACAGGGGGCTTTAGGCTACACCTTC. It specifies CASSGRGQGALGYTF.

The chain combines TRBV29-1 with TRBJ1-5, with no clear D. Deletions cut 6 bases from V and 3 bases from J, with 9 bases between. The CDR3 spans 12 residues. CDR1 is SQVTM, CDR2 ANQGSEA, per germline. The CDR3 nucleotides read TGCAGCGTGGCTTATCACAATCAGCCCCAGCATTTT. This codes for CSVAYHNQPQHF.

The V call is TRBV28, the J call TRBJ1-5, with 7 nucleotides matching TRBD1. CDR1 and CDR2 from the germline V gene are MDHEN and SYDVKM. J was trimmed by 0 bases and V by 6 bases; bases with no gene match: 8. CDR3 length: 16 amino acids. The CDR3 region is CASSPGGRDSNQPQHF. CDR3 nucleotide sequence: TGTGCCAGCAGCCCAGGGGGACGGGATAGCAATCAGCCCCAGCATTTT.

The chain uses TRBV5-1 and TRBJ1-6; D call uncertain. The CDR3 spans 14 residues. Germline CDR1 SGHRS, CDR2 YFSETQ. V lost 0 bases and J 3 bases, leaving 4 bases between the germline ends. CDR3 amino acids: CASSLGHYNSPLHF. The CDR3 DNA reads TGCGCCAGCAGCTTGGGACACTATAATTCACCCCTCCACTTT.

This sequence joins TRBV19 and TRBJ1-5; D unclear. Germline V gene lookup returns CDR1 LNHDA and CDR2 SQIVND (reference sequence). V was trimmed by 5 bases and J by 6 bases, leaving 17 bases between them. The CDR3 is 15 residues long. The CDR3 bases are TGTGCCAGTAGTTTACGGACCAGCCCAGGTCAGCCCCAGCATTTT. It encodes CASSLRTSPGQPQHF.

This clone was found many times. The V and J genes are TRBV11-3 and TRBJ1-4; D is undetermined. The CDR3 has 14 residues. The V and J ends lost 3 bases and 10 bases respectively, with 15 bases between them. Germline values: CDR1 SGHNT, CDR2 YENEEA. This CDR3 reads CASSFGFGGSKLFF. The CDR3, as DNA: TGTGCCAGCAGCTTTGGGTTTGGCGGATCAAAACTGTTTTTT. Variable domain in full (rest from reference TRBV11-3 and TRBJ1-4): EAGVVQSPRYKIIEKKQPVAFWCNPISGHNTLYWYLQNLGQGPELLIRYENEEAVDDSQLPKDRFSAERLKGVDSTLKIQPAELGDSAVYLCASSFGFGGSKLFFGSGTQLSVL.

J is TRBJ2-5 and V is TRBV19, with D maybe TRBD1 (6 bases). The V end was cut by 9 bases, the J end by 5 bases, with 13 bases between. Germline assignment: CDR1 LNHDA and CDR2 SQIVND (reference sequence). This CDR3 contains 12 residues. CDR3 sequence reads: CASRQAGETQYF. The DNA for the CDR3 is TGTGCCAGCAGACAGGCGGGCGAGACCCAGTACTTC.

This clone was picked up a small number of times. The chain links TRBV6-1 to TRBJ2-7; 10 bases fit TRBD1. CDR3 length: 14 amino acids. The trim removed 1 base at V and 3 bases at J, leaving 0 bases unmatched. The germline CDR1 and CDR2 sequences are MNHNS and SASEGT. In DNA, the CDR3 is TGTGCCAGCAGTGAAGGGACAGGGGGCTACGAGCAGTACGTC. It specifies CASSEGTGGYEQYV.

The chain joins TRBV5-1 to TRBJ2-2, with D unresolved. V gave up 4 bases and J gave up 8 bases, with 18 bases separating them. Germline V gene data show CDR1 as SGHRS and CDR2 as YFSETQ. This CDR3 spans 15 amino acids. The CDR3 coding sequence is TGCGCCAGCAGCCCGGCCGACCGGGTTACTGGGGAGCTGTTTTTT. Its protein is CASSPADRVTGELFF.

This clone is medium-sized in the sample. This chain joins TRBV5-1 and TRBJ2-1, with 8 nucleotides matching TRBD2. CDR1 and CDR2 from the germline V gene are SGHRS and YFSETQ. V lost 0 bases to trimming and J lost 5 bases; unmatched junction nucleotides: 7. This CDR3 region has 16 residues. The CDR3 DNA is TGCGCCAGCAGCTTGGAGGCTAGCGGGTTTGACAATGAGCAGTTCTTC. This codes for CASSLEASGFDNEQFF.

This rearrangement joins TRBV5-1 to TRBJ2-1, with 11 bases that match TRBD2. Germline V gene lookup returns CDR1 SGHRS and CDR2 YFSETQ. After removal of 4 bases from V and 4 bases from J, the junction contained 4 bases not matched to a gene. There are 15 residues in the CDR3. The CDR3 is CASSTLAGGYNEQFF. CDR3 nucleotides: TGCGCCAGCAGCACCCTAGCGGGGGGTTACAATGAGCAGTTCTTC. Complete variable domain (other parts from reference TRBV5-1 and TRBJ2-1): KAGVTQTPRYLIKTRGQQVTLSCSPISGHRSVSWYQQTPGQGLQFLFEYFSETQRNKGNFPGRFSGRQFSNSRSEMNVSTLELGDSALYLCASSTLAGGYNEQFFGPGTRLTVL.

This clone has a handful of counts. V gene TRBV5-1 combines with J gene TRBJ2-1; maybe TRBD2 (5 bases). This CDR3 region has 15 residues. The V gene's germline CDR1 is SGHRS and CDR2 YFSETQ. The V gene lost 6 bases and the J gene lost 0 bases, with 13 bases spanning the gap. DNA for the CDR3: TGCGCCAGCAAGTCAGCGGAGAGCTCCTACAATGAGCAGTTCTTC. Its protein product is CASKSAESSYNEQFF. Drawing the rest from reference TRBV5-1 and TRBJ2-1, the complete variable domain is KAGVTQTPRYLIKTRGQQVTLSCSPISGHRSVSWYQQTPGQGLQFLFEYFSETQRNKGNFPGRFSGRQFSNSRSEMNVSTLELGDSALYLCASKSAESSYNEQFFGPGTRLTVL.

V and J are TRBV30 and TRBJ2-6; 12 positions match TRBD2. CDR1 is GTSNPN and CDR2 is SVGIG in the germline V gene (reference sequence). The CDR3 runs 17 residues. V shed 8 bases and J 0 bases; nucleotides not matched to a gene: 8. The CDR3 nucleotides read TGTGCCCGAAGGACTAGCGGGGCGCGCTCTGGGGCCAACGTCCTGACTTTC. This translates into CARRTSGARSGANVLTF.

This clone has more than one count but fewer than ten. The chain combines TRBV6-8 with TRBJ1-1, with D possibly matching TRBD1 (5 bases). Trimming left V 2 bases short and J 1 base short, with 5 bases between. Germline CDR1 reads MNHGY; CDR2 reads SAAAGT. This CDR3 spans 13 amino acids. The CDR3 reads CASSYGQNTEAFF. In DNA form, the CDR3 reads TGTGCCAGCAGTTACGGACAGAACACTGAAGCTTTCTTT.

This clone was counted many times. The V and J genes are TRBV11-3 and TRBJ2-1; 7 positions match TRBD2. There are 16 residues in the CDR3. CDR1 SGHNT and CDR2 YENEEA come from the germline V gene. With 6 bases clipped from V and 0 bases from J, the junction kept 8 bases outside the gene matches. The CDR3: CASSPAGGGSYNEQFF. DNA of the CDR3: TGTGCCAGCAGTCCCGCCGGCGGGGGCTCCTACAATGAGCAGTTCTTC.

V usage is TRBV19 and J usage is TRBJ1-5; D call uncertain. The V gene's germline CDR1 is LNHDA and CDR2 SQIVND (reference sequence). The CDR3 extends over 15 amino acids. V gave up 5 bases and J gave up 3 bases, with 14 bases separating them. The DNA of the CDR3 is TGTGCCAGTAGTCTCGGCGGGAAAGTCAATCAGCCCCAGCATTTT. Amino acid sequence: CASSLGGKVNQPQHF.

A few counts support this clone. The V gene is TRBV14, the J gene TRBJ2-3; 10 positions agree with TRBD2. From germline, CDR1 is SGHDN and CDR2 FVKESK. This CDR3 has 15 amino acids. The trim removed 4 bases at V and 3 bases at J, leaving 4 bases unmatched. The CDR3 here is CASSPLAGVTDTQYF. DNA for the CDR3: TGTGCCAGCAGCCCCCTAGCGGGGGTAACAGATACGCAGTATTTT. The full variable domain, in which reference TRBV14 and TRBJ2-3 provide the parts outside the CDR3, is EAGVTQFPSHSVIEKGQTVTLRCDPISGHDNLYWYRRVMGKEIKFLLHFVKESKQDESGMPNNRFLAERTGGTYSTLKVQPAELEDSGVYFCASSPLAGVTDTQYFGPGTRLTVL.

The J gene is TRBJ2-4, the V gene TRBV11-3, with a tentative D call TRBD1 (6 bases). V lost 5 bases and J lost 7, with 21 bases in between. From germline, CDR1 is SGHNT and CDR2 YENEEA. The CDR3 spans 16 residues. The CDR3 spells CASSQLGARRMNIQYF. The CDR3 region has the DNA TGTGCCAGCAGCCAATTGGGGGCGCGTAGGATGAACATTCAGTACTTC.

V is TRBV19 and J is TRBJ1-6; D gene uncertain. The V gene lost 2 bases and the J gene lost 0 bases, with 14 bases spanning the gap. The germline CDR1 and CDR2 sequences are LNHDA and SQIVND (reference sequence). CDR3 length: 18 amino acids. CDR3 DNA sequence: TGTGCCAGTAGTATAATACGACCTGGGAGCTCCTATAATTCACCCCTCCACTTT. Its protein product is CASSIIRPGSSYNSPLHF.

The chain recombines TRBV6-8 with TRBJ2-5, with 12 bases lining up with TRBD2. Per germline, CDR1 MNHGY and CDR2 SAAAGT. The V and J ends lost 0 bases and 10 bases, in that order; junction bases with no gene match: 6. The CDR3 is 15 amino acids. The chain's CDR3 is CASSYSGLAGTVQYF. The CDR3 DNA follows: TGTGCCAGCAGTTACTCAGGACTAGCGGGGACTGTCCAGTACTTC.

By share, this clone ranks as medium-sized (0.01 to 0.1%). V and J are TRBV6-1 and TRBJ2-3; 7 bases match TRBD1. The CDR3 covers 16 residues. The V gene end was trimmed by 1 base and the J gene end by 1 base; junction bases not matched to a gene: 5. In germline, CDR1 is MNHNS, CDR2 SASEGT. The CDR3 loop reads CASSEEVQGGTDTQYF. The CDR3 DNA follows: TGTGCCAGCAGTGAAGAAGTTCAGGGGGGCACAGATACGCAGTATTTT.

V usage is TRBV30 and J usage is TRBJ1-2; 7 positions match TRBD1. Germline CDR1 is GTSNPN and CDR2 is SVGIG (reference sequence). V shed 8 bases and J 5 bases; nucleotides not matched to a gene: 8. The CDR3 is 12 amino acids. CDR3 sequence (DNA): TGTGCCCGTGAACAGGGGAGGTATGGCTACACCTTC. Amino acids: CAREQGRYGYTF.

This clone was picked up a small number of times. The V call is TRBV9, the J call TRBJ2-3; either TRBD1 or TRBD2 may fit D (5 bases each). Germline V CDR1 and CDR2: SGDLS, YYNGEE. Trimming cost V 0 bases and J 3 bases, with 5 bases left between them. The length of the CDR3 is 13 residues. Here the CDR3 DNA reads TGTGCCAGCAGCGTAGGGGGGACAGATACGCAGTATTTT. Its translation is CASSVGGTDTQYF.

The chain links TRBV6-8 to TRBJ1-5, with D possibly TRBD1 on 6 matching bases. There are 18 residues in the CDR3. The germline gives CDR1 MNHGY, CDR2 SAAAGT. The V end lost 0 bases, the J end lost 0 bases, and 15 bases lay between the germline ends. CDR3 in DNA: TGTGCCAGCAGTTACTCAGGGGGGCACTATTATAGCAATCAGCCCCAGCATTTT. Its protein is CASSYSGGHYYSNQPQHF.